There are a few counts of the clone carrying this T cell receptor beta chain. Healthy Caucasian donors formed the entire cohort. This sample was taken from a study of identical twins. The length of the CDR3 is 12 residues. CDR1 is SGHVS, CDR2 FNYEAQ, per germline. V shed 3 bases and J 6 bases; nucleotides not matched to a gene: 2. TCRdb recomputed calls from the 5' RACE reads with MiXCR, one row per CDR3 protein. The profile shows about 460,000 distinct CDR3 sequences, 14% of them singletons. In addition, the sample was reused for a study of yellow fever vaccine responses in identical twins. As that report states: Twins reportedly had a vaccine T cell response that seemed partly convergent, partly personalized.

The gene calls are TRBV7-6 and TRBJ2-7; 7 nucleotides agree with TRBD1. The source is a woman younger than 30 in good health. Sequencing was done on a sample of CD4+ T cells sorted from blood. The CDR3 DNA reads as TGTGCCAGCAGCTTGCCAGGGGGCGAGCAGTACTTC. Protein sequence: CASSLPGGEQYF.